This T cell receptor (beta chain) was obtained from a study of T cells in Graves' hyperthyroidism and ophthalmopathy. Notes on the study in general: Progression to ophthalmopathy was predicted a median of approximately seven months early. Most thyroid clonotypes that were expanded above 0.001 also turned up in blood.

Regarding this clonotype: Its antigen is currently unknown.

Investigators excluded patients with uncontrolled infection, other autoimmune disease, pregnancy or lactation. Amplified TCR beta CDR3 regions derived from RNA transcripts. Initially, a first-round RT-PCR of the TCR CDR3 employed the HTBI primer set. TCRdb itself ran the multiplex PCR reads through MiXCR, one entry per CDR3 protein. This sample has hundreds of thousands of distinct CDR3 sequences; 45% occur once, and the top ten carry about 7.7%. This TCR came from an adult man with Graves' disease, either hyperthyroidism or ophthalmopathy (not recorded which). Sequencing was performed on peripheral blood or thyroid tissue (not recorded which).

As DNA, the CDR3 is TGCGCCAGCAGCTTGGACCTAGCGGGGTACGAGCAGTACTTC. Encoded protein: CASSLDLAGYEQYF. The chain carries TRBV5-1 and TRBJ2-7, with 9 bases identical to TRBD2. CDR1 and CDR2 from the germline V gene are SGHRS and YFSETQ. J was trimmed by 4 bases and V by 0 bases; bases with no gene match: 2. The length of the CDR3 is 14 residues. The full variable domain, its missing parts supplied by reference TRBV5-1 and TRBJ2-7, is KAGVTQTPRYLIKTRGQQVTLSCSPISGHRSVSWYQQTPGQGLQFLFEYFSETQRNKGNFPGRFSGRQFSNSRSEMNVSTLELGDSALYLCASSLDLAGYEQYFGPGTRLTVT.